This T cell receptor beta chain was sequenced in a study of shared clonotypes between healthy human individuals. Deep level was the assay's run setting. The method was immunoSEQ multiplex PCR; TCRdb's version includes in-frame clones alone and lacks a portion of them. The data show about 520,000 clones, 95% to 97% seen once. This CDR3 is built from 12 residues. Trimming stripped 0 bases from V and 8 bases from J, with 6 bases between. Germline V gene lookup returns CDR1 SGHNT and CDR2 YYREEE (reference sequence). Study observations and caveats: With a few donors compared, 4% to 5.5% of naive CD4 clonotypes were shared. Sequencing depth was expected to affect clonotype sharing among donors.

This clone was seen a single time. Its antigen is as yet unknown. Sequenced material: naive CD4+ T cells sorted from blood. Subset defined: CD45RA+ positively selected. V and J are TRBV5-4 and TRBJ2-1; D is unclear. This clonotype was sampled from a woman aged 30 to 39 in good health. The CDR3 DNA reads as TGTGCCAGCAGCTTGGTAGCTCATGAGCAGTTCTTC. It translates to CASSLVAHEQFF.